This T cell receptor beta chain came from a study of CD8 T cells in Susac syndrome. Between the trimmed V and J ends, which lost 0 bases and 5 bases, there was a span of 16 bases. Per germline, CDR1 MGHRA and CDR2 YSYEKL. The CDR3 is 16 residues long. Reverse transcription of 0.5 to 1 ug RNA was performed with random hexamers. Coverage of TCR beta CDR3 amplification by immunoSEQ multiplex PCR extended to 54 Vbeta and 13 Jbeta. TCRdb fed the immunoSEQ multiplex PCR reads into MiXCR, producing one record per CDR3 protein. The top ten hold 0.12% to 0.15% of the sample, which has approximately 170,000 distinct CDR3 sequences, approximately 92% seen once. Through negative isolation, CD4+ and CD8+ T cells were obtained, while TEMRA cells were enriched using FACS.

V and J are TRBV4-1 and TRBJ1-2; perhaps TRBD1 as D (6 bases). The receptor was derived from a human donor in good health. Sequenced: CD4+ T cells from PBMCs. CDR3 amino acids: CASSQDWTEMGYGYTF. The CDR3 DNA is TGCGCCAGCAGCCAAGATTGGACAGAAATGGGGTATGGCTACACCTTC.